The 7 T cell receptor beta chains listed next were all sequenced from one sample in a study of shared clonotypes between healthy human individuals. Assay: immunoSEQ multiplex PCR; the TCRdb copy retains only in-frame clones and omits some. Of millions of clones in the sample, about 95% were seen once. Naivety among CD8 cells was defined by CD45RO negativity and positive CCR7 selection, thereby excluding terminally differentiated effector memory CD45RA+ cells. Sequencing used naive CD8+ T cells sorted from blood. The receptors originated from a man younger than 30 in good health.

On this clone itself: Other DNA sequences in this sample translate to the same CDR3. The rearrangement joins TRBV4-1 to TRBJ2-5; no firm D call. The CDR3 length is 13 residues. Per germline, CDR1 MGHRA and CDR2 YSYEKL. V was cut by 1 base and J by 3 bases, with 6 bases left in between. CDR3 in amino acids: CASSQVEEETQYF. CDR3 coding DNA: TGCGCCAGCAGCCAAGTGGAAGAAGAGACCCAGTACTTC.

This rearrangement joins TRBV10-3 to TRBJ2-7; D call uncertain. Germline V gives CDR1 ENHRY, CDR2 SYGVKD. This CDR3 is built from 12 residues. V was cut by 8 bases and J by 3 bases, with 11 bases left in between. The CDR3 here is CAIGGGVYEQYF. The CDR3 nucleotides read TGTGCCATCGGTGGCGGAGTCTACGAGCAGTACTTC.

With respect to this clone: Other DNA sequences in the sample encode the same CDR3. The chain recombines TRBV4-1 with TRBJ2-7, with 9 bases identical to TRBD1. Germline CDR1 and CDR2: MGHRA and YSYEKL. Trimming at V came to 2 bases and at J to 4 bases, leaving 6 bases not matched to a gene. The CDR3 contains 15 residues. CDR3 sequence reads: CASSQTDRGAYEQYF. The CDR3 region has the DNA TGCGCCAGCAGCCAAACCGACAGGGGGGCGTACGAGCAGTACTTC.

This chain connects TRBV19 to TRBJ1-3; 10 nucleotides match TRBD1. V gave up 4 bases and J gave up 0 bases; unmatched junction bases: 12. Per the germline V gene, CDR1 is LNHDA and CDR2 is SQIVND (reference sequence). The CDR3 is 19 amino acids. The CDR3 nucleotides read TGTGCCAGTAGTAACCGGGACAGGGGCCCTCCTACCTCTGGAAACACCATATATTTT. As protein: CASSNRDRGPPTSGNTIYF.

This rearrangement joins TRBV27 to TRBJ2-3; D is possibly TRBD2 (6 bases). The CDR3 extends over 16 amino acids. Per the germline V gene, CDR1 is MNHEY and CDR2 is SMNVEV (reference sequence). Between the trimmed V and J ends, which lost 5 bases and 1 base, there was a span of 16 bases. CDR3 residues: CASSVLAVGGTDTQYF. DNA of the CDR3: TGTGCCAGCAGTGTTTTAGCGGTCGGCGGCACAGATACGCAGTATTTT.

This clone was seen a handful of times. The V call is TRBV30, the J call TRBJ2-3; D is uncertain. Germline V gives CDR1 GTSNPN, CDR2 SVGIG (reference sequence). With 7 bases removed from V and 2 bases from J, the gap between germline ends came to 19 bases. The CDR3 runs 15 residues. CDR3 sequence reads: CALFGPGRVTDTQYF. As DNA, the CDR3 is TGTGCCTTGTTTGGGCCCGGACGGGTCACAGATACGCAGTATTTT.

The rearrangement links TRBV25-1 to TRBJ2-1; 14 nucleotides line up with TRBD2. The CDR3 runs 17 residues. Germline CDR1 reads MGHDK; CDR2 reads SYGVNS. V lost 5 bases, J lost 1 base, and 4 bases stayed unmatched. DNA of the CDR3: TGTGCCAGCAGTACCTGGACTAGCGGGGGGTCCTACAATGAGCAGTTCTTC. This gives the protein CASSTWTSGGSYNEQFF.